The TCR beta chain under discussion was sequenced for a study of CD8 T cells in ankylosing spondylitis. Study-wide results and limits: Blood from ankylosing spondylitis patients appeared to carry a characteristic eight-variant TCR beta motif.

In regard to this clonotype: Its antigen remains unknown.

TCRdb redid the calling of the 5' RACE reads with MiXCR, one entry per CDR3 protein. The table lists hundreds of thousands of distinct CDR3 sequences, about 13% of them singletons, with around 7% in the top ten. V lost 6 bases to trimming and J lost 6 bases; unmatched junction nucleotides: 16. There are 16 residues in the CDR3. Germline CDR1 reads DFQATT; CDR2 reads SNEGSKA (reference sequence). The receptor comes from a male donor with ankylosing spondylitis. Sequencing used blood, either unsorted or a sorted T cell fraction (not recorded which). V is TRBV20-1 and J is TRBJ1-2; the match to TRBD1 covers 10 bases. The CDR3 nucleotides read TGCAGTGCCTATCCGGGACAGGGGAGGAGGATGAATGGCTACACCTTC. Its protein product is CSAYPGQGRRMNGYTF.